The rows below give T cell receptor beta chains drawn from one sample of a study of blood T cells in healthy people across ages. TCRdb used MiXCR to reprocess the 5' RACE reads, holding one entry per CDR3 protein. The sample has some 1.5 million distinct CDR3 sequences, 28% seen once. Sequenced input: blood. The receptor source for this set is a woman in her twenties or thirties in good health. CDR3s include the opening cysteine and the closing phenylalanine or tryptophan. A D gene is named only where the DNA matches it firmly. The listing skips clone size in some rows; elsewhere it reads once, few, many or a size class.

TRBV29-1	.	TRBJ2-5	.	CSVAPGVGEQYF	TGCAGCGTTGCTCCGGGAGTAGGGGAGCAGTACTTC
TRBV7-6	TRBD1	TRBJ2-7	few	CASSLGGRQGAEQYF	TGTGCCAGCAGCCTGGGTGGACGGCAGGGGGCTGAGCAGTACTTC
TRBV12-3/TRBV12-4	TRBD2	TRBJ2-1	.	CASRTSGGGNEQFF	TGTGCCAGCAGAACTAGCGGGGGGGGGAATGAGCAGTTCTTC
TRBV4-3	TRBD2	TRBJ2-1	many	CASSQGSSGHNEQFF	TGCGCCAGCAGCCAAGGGTCTAGCGGACACAATGAGCAGTTCTTC
TRBV2	TRBD2	TRBJ2-7	few	CASSEEASGVSYGQYF	TGTGCCAGCAGTGAAGAAGCTAGCGGGGTCTCCTACGGGCAGTACTTC
TRBV28	.	TRBJ2-7	few	CASSLGFASYF	TGTGCCAGCAGTTTGGGTTTCGCCTCGTACTTC
TRBV15	.	TRBJ2-5	many	CATSPPATQETQYF	TGTGCCACCAGTCCGCCTGCGACTCAAGAGACCCAGTACTTC
TRBV6-2/TRBV6-3	.	TRBJ2-7	once	CAGRSPTGYEQYF	TGTGCCGGCAGATCCCCCACGGGGTACGAGCAGTACTTC
TRBV7-2	TRBD1	TRBJ1-1	.	CASSSQAGGMNTEAFF	TGTGCCAGCAGCTCCCAGGCAGGGGGTATGAACACTGAAGCTTTCTTT
TRBV27	TRBD1	TRBJ2-5	.	CASSFYATGGQETQYF	TGTGCCAGCAGTTTCTATGCGACAGGGGGTCAAGAGACCCAGTACTTC
TRBV18	TRBD1	TRBJ1-5	.	CASSPTLGGTGDGQPQHF	TGTGCCAGCTCACCTACCCTCGGCGGGACAGGGGACGGTCAGCCCCAGCATTTT
TRBV20-1	TRBD2	TRBJ2-3	.	CSASLAGGPPSQYF	TGCAGTGCTAGTCTAGCGGGGGGGCCTCCTTCGCAGTATTTT
TRBV7-3	.	TRBJ1-2	.	CASSLTPDSFPPDYGYTF	TGTGCCAGCAGCTTAACCCCGGACAGTTTTCCCCCGGACTATGGCTACACCTTC
TRBV10-3	TRBD1	TRBJ1-2	few	CAISLRGQGDGYTF	TGTGCCATCAGTCTCCGAGGACAGGGCGATGGCTACACCTTC
TRBV5-1	TRBD2	TRBJ2-1	few	CASSLALAGGRNNEQFF	TGCGCCAGCAGCTTGGCACTAGCGGGGGGTCGTAACAATGAGCAGTTCTTC
TRBV9	TRBD1	TRBJ1-2	few	CASSAPQGNGYTF	TGTGCCAGCAGCGCTCCACAGGGGAATGGCTACACCTTC
TRBV15	.	TRBJ2-7	.	CATSRVRGVYSEQYF	TGTGCCACCAGCAGAGTACGGGGAGTTTACAGTGAGCAGTACTTC
TRBV10-1	.	TRBJ1-5	few	CASSEGPDQPQHF	TGCGCCAGCAGCGAAGGACCCGACCAGCCCCAGCATTTT
TRBV11-2	TRBD2	TRBJ2-1	.	CASSHSLAGEHNEQFF	TGTGCCAGCAGTCACTCCTTAGCGGGAGAACACAATGAGCAGTTCTTC
TRBV7-2	TRBD2	TRBJ2-1	many	CASTSGRAGDEQFF	TGTGCCAGTACTAGCGGGAGGGCCGGGGATGAGCAGTTCTTC
TRBV5-1	.	TRBJ1-4	few	CASRRSGLATNEKLFF	TGCGCCAGCAGAAGGTCGGGCCTTGCAACTAATGAAAAACTGTTTTTT
TRBV5-1	.	TRBJ2-3	.	CTSSLAEARGSRTDTQYF	TGCACCAGCAGCTTGGCCGAGGCCCGGGGGAGTCGCACAGATACGCAGTATTTT
TRBV5-1	.	TRBJ2-5	.	CASSSGTDLYNGQYF	TGCGCCAGTTCCTCCGGGACTGACTTATACAATGGGCAGTACTTC
TRBV12-3/TRBV12-4	.	TRBJ2-7	few	CASSLNRAYKQYF	TGTGCCAGCAGTTTAAACAGGGCCTACAAGCAGTACTTC
TRBV3-1	TRBD2	TRBJ2-1	few	CASSQTRRLAGGEQFF	TGTGCCAGCAGCCAAACCCGGCGGCTAGCGGGAGGGGAGCAGTTCTTC
TRBV5-1	TRBD1	TRBJ2-1	few	CASSSRQGASDEQFF	TGCGCCAGCAGCTCAAGACAGGGGGCGTCGGATGAGCAGTTCTTC
TRBV7-9	.	TRBJ2-1	.	CASIADPYNEQFF	TGTGCCAGCATCGCTGACCCGTACAATGAGCAGTTTTTC
TRBV7-9	TRBD2	TRBJ2-3	.	CASSASPGGTDTQYF	TGTGCCAGCAGCGCCTCCCCGGGGGGAACAGATACGCAGTATTTT
TRBV29-1	.	TRBJ2-6	few	CSVEDGSGANVLTF	TGCAGCGTTGAAGATGGGTCTGGGGCCAACGTCCTGACTTTC
TRBV19	.	TRBJ2-5	few	CASSTQTGLMETQYF	TGTGCCAGTAGTACACAGACAGGTCTTATGGAGACCCAGTACTTC
TRBV12-3/TRBV12-4	.	TRBJ2-1	many	CASSLEGRTGAGGSYNEQFF	TGTGCCAGCAGTTTAGAGGGCCGGACGGGCGCTGGGGGCTCCTACAATGAGCAGTTCTTC
TRBV12-3/TRBV12-4	.	TRBJ1-5	few	CASQPQGNQPQHF	TGTGCCAGCCAGCCCCAGGGTAATCAGCCCCAGCATTTT
TRBV10-2	.	TRBJ2-7	many	CASSELTRTLSYEQYF	TGCGCCAGCAGTGAGTTGACAAGGACTCTTTCCTACGAGCAGTACTTC
TRBV6-5	.	TRBJ1-6	few	CASGGWVNSPLHF	TGTGCCAGCGGGGGCTGGGTTAATTCACCCCTCCACTTT
TRBV2	.	TRBJ2-6	.	CASSPKWGAGANVPTF	.
TRBV10-3	.	TRBJ2-5	many	CAIRAEGLGSQETQYF	TGTGCCATCAGGGCGGAGGGTCTAGGATCTCAAGAGACCCAGTACTTC
TRBV29-1	.	TRBJ2-1	many	CSVEDRRDNEQFF	TGCAGCGTTGAAGATCGGAGGGATAATGAGCAGTTCTTC
TRBV12-3/TRBV12-4	.	TRBJ2-4	.	CASRVALAKNIQYF	TGTGCCAGCCGAGTGGCCCTAGCCAAAAACATTCAGTACTTC
TRBV20-1	TRBD1	TRBJ1-5	.	CSASRQGVGESNQPQHF	TGCAGTGCTAGTCGGCAGGGGGTGGGGGAGAGCAATCAGCCCCAGCATTTT
TRBV28	.	TRBJ2-7	many	CASNGTPTYEQYF	TGTGCCAGCAATGGGACTCCCACCTACGAGCAGTACTTC
TRBV2	.	TRBJ1-3	.	CASAGDVSGNTIYF	TGTGCCAGCGCGGGGGACGTCTCTGGAAACACCATATATTTT
TRBV3-1	.	TRBJ2-3	.	CASSPAGATTDTQYF	TGTGCCAGCAGCCCCGCGGGGGCCACCACAGATACGCAGTATTTT
TRBV9	TRBD1	TRBJ2-3	.	CASSVGQGAAGDTQYF	TGTGCCAGCAGCGTAGGTCAGGGGGCGGCGGGAGATACGCAGTATTTT
TRBV2	TRBD1	TRBJ1-1	.	CASGVGQSGNTEAFF	TGTGCCAGCGGGGTGGGACAGTCCGGGAACACTGAAGCTTTCTTT
TRBV4-1	TRBD2	TRBJ2-1	.	CASSQDRSGGPYNEQFF	TGCGCCAGCAGCCAAGATCGCTCGGGGGGGCCTTACAATGAGCAGTTCTTC
TRBV7-3	.	TRBJ2-3	.	CASSPPGGSADTQYF	TGTGCCAGCAGCCCCCCCGGGGGATCAGCAGATACGCAGTATTTT
TRBV29-1	.	TRBJ2-7	few	CSVEEPRGAEQYF	TGCAGCGTTGAAGAACCCCGAGGGGCCGAGCAGTACTTC
TRBV18	TRBD2	TRBJ2-3	few	CASSPGRATDTQYF	TGTGCCAGCTCCCCGGGGAGGGCCACAGATACGCAGTATTTT
TRBV25-1	.	TRBJ1-5	few	CASKVWGPHQPQHF	TGTGCCAGCAAAGTATGGGGTCCCCATCAGCCCCAGCATTTT
TRBV18	.	TRBJ2-7	few	CASSPQPQKWYQGEQYF	TGTGCCAGCTCACCGCAGCCTCAAAAGTGGTACCAGGGCGAGCAGTACTTC